The clone carrying this TCR beta chain was found many times. Its antigen is not identified. The data were obtained in a study of T cells in Graves' hyperthyroidism and ophthalmopathy. Notes on the study in general: Most clonotypes expanded in the thyroid (above 0.001) were also present in blood. Separation of ophthalmopathy from stable hyperthyroidism was achieved by a 13 V-J model.

CDR1 and CDR2 (germline): ENHRY, SYGVKD. There are 12 residues in the CDR3. Trimming took 7 bases from V and 1 from J, leaving 8 bases between them. There were TCR beta CDR3 regions amplified from RNA transcripts. The TCR CDR3 was amplified in a first-round RT-PCR using the HTBI primer set. TCRdb reanalysed the multiplex PCR reads using MiXCR and keeps one entry per CDR3 protein. The data contain around 300,000 distinct CDR3 sequences, under 30% of them singletons. Patients aged 18 to 65 had newly diagnosed hyperthyroidism that had lasted under 2 months. Using more than 7.5 ml of fresh peripheral blood, PBMCs were prepared.

The sample taken for sequencing was blood. The genes are TRBV10-3 and TRBJ2-7; no clear D. The TCR was taken from a man between 40 and 49 years old with Graves' hyperthyroidism that later progressed to Graves' ophthalmopathy. The CDR3 spells CAIKTESYEQYF. The CDR3 DNA is TGTGCCATCAAGACGGAATCCTACGAGCAGTACTTC.